The sequence of this T cell receptor (beta chain) was determined in a study of patients and donors after allogeneic stem cell transplantation. MiXCR, run by TCRdb on the RT-PCR reads, gives a single entry per CDR3 protein. The sample lists some 92,000 distinct CDR3 sequences; around 48% were seen once. The TCR originated in a human donor who was either an allogeneic HSCT recipient or a stem cell or donor lymphocyte infusion donor (not recorded which). It is not recorded whose cells these are; they may come from a transplant donor. The sample consisted of blood, either unsorted or a sorted T cell fraction (not recorded which).

CDR3 DNA: TGTGCCAGCAGCCGGGGGTCCTATGGCTACACCTTC. Its translation: CASSRGSYGYTF. The rearrangement joins TRBV12-3 or TRBV12-4 to TRBJ1-2; a weak D match, TRBD1 (5 bases). The CDR3 totals 12 residues. Trimming removed 6 bases from V and 4 bases from J, with 9 bases in between.